Each of the 20 T cell receptor beta chains below was sequenced from the same sample in a study of Ad26.COV2.S vaccination and SARS-CoV-2 variants. Assay: immunoSEQ multiplex PCR; the TCRdb copy retains only in-frame clones and omits some. The table shows roughly 380,000 clones, with roughly nine tenths occurring only once. Sample: peripheral blood, taken after recovery from COVID-19. Source of these receptors: a human donor who had recovered from COVID-19.

V usage is TRBV19 and J usage is TRBJ2-7; tentatively, D is TRBD1 (5 bases). Looked up from germline, CDR1 is LNHDA and CDR2 is SQIVND (reference sequence). The CDR3 runs 16 residues. V gave up 4 bases and J gave up 2 bases, with 18 bases separating them. The CDR3 reads CASSKAGARRPYEQYF. For the CDR3, the DNA is TGTGCCAGTAGTAAAGCTGGGGCCCGGCGACCCTACGAGCAGTACTTC. The complete variable domain, with remaining parts taken from reference TRBV19 and TRBJ2-7, reads DGGITQSPKYLFRKEGQNVTLSCEQNLNHDAMYWYRQDPGQGLRLIYYSQIVNDFQKGDIAEGYSVSREKKESFPLTVTSAQKNPTAFYLCASSKAGARRPYEQYFGPGTRLTVT.

This clone has a handful of counts. The chain carries TRBV12-3 or TRBV12-4 and TRBJ2-7; 8 bases match TRBD1. Trimming removed 9 bases from V and 2 bases from J; junction bases left unmatched: 3. The CDR3 spans 12 residues. This chain's CDR3 is CASQGATYEQYF. As DNA, the CDR3 is TGTGCCAGTCAGGGGGCGACCTACGAGCAGTACTTC.

The chain combines TRBV7-7 with TRBJ2-3; TRBD1 matches at 9 bases. The V and J ends lost 5 bases and 3 bases, in that order; junction bases with no gene match: 15. The germline CDR1 and CDR2 sequences are SSHAT and FNYEAQ (reference sequence). The CDR3 runs to 18 residues. The CDR3 protein is CASSPHPATGGRTDTQYF. The CDR3 bases are TGTGCCAGCAGCCCCCACCCTGCCACAGGGGGCCGGACAGATACGCAGTATTTT.

This chain joins TRBV6-5 and TRBJ1-6; D may be TRBD1 (6 bases). The CDR3 has 11 amino acids. The germline V and J ends were trimmed by 10 bases and 11 bases, with 12 bases remaining between them. Per the germline V gene, CDR1 is MNHEY and CDR2 is SVGAGI. The CDR3 nucleotides read TGTGCCACACAGGGCAAGACACCCCTCCACTTT. It yields the protein CATQGKTPLHF.

This sequence joins TRBV3-1 (or the pseudogene TRBV3-2) and TRBJ1-4; 8 nucleotides align to TRBD1. The germline gives CDR1 LGHDT, CDR2 YNNKEL (reference sequence). V dropped 1 base and J dropped 8; count of bases not matched to a gene: 3. This CDR3 region has 14 residues. CDR3 amino acids: CASSQGTGWEKLFF. The CDR3 nucleotides read TGTGCCAGCAGCCAAGGGACAGGGTGGGAAAAACTGTTTTTT.

This chain links TRBV2 with TRBJ2-1; the D is unclear. This CDR3 comprises 12 residues. The V gene's germline CDR1 is SNHLY and CDR2 FYNNEI. The V gene lost 6 bases and the J gene lost 5 bases, with 8 bases spanning the gap. CDR3 sequence: CASRARDNEQFF. The CDR3 nucleotides read TGTGCCAGCAGGGCTCGGGACAATGAGCAGTTCTTC.

The V gene is TRBV5-1, the J gene TRBJ2-7, with D hard to call. V was clipped by 4 bases and J by 6 bases, with 17 bases between them. This CDR3 spans 14 amino acids. Germline V CDR1 and CDR2: SGHRS, YFSETQ. CDR3 in amino acids: CASSPAPDGIEQYF. The CDR3 DNA reads as TGCGCCAGCAGCCCTGCCCCCGATGGCATCGAGCAGTACTTC.

This chain joins TRBV3-1 (or the pseudogene TRBV3-2) and TRBJ1-2; D ambiguous. The CDR3 is 12 residues long. Trimming removed 4 bases from V and 3 bases from J, with 6 bases in between. CDR1 and CDR2 (germline): LGHDT, YNNKEL (reference sequence). CDR3 sequence reads: CASSPGDYGYTF. The DNA for the CDR3 is TGTGCCAGCAGCCCCGGAGACTATGGCTACACCTTC.

This chain joins TRBV24-1 and TRBJ2-7; 8 nucleotides agree with TRBD1. From germline, CDR1 is KGHDR and CDR2 SFDVKD. J was trimmed by 6 bases and V by 4 bases; bases with no gene match: 1. CDR3 size: 12 residues. CDR3 amino acids: CATSDGQGEQYF. The CDR3 DNA sequence: TGTGCCACCAGTGACGGACAGGGCGAGCAGTACTTC.

This chain uses TRBV5-6 with TRBJ1-4; TRBD1 agrees at 9 bases. This CDR3 has 14 residues. V dropped 5 bases and J dropped 11; count of bases not matched to a gene: 10. Germline loops: CDR1 SGHDT, CDR2 YYEEEE. This CDR3 is CASRSDRGRGKLFF. DNA of the CDR3: TGTGCCAGCAGATCGGACAGGGGCAGGGGGAAACTGTTTTTT.

V gene TRBV16 combines with J gene TRBJ2-6; the match to TRBD1 covers 7 bases. The CDR3 extends over 16 amino acids. The ends lost 4 bases at V and 3 bases at J; junction bases unmatched: 6. From germline, CDR1 is KGHSY and CDR2 FQNENV. In DNA, the CDR3 is TGTGCCAGCAGCCGCCAAGGGGGCCGTGGGGCCAACGTCCTGACTTTC. Its protein product is CASSRQGGRGANVLTF.

The J gene is TRBJ2-3, the V gene TRBV7-9, with 7 bases that match TRBD1. There are 17 residues in the CDR3. V shed 2 bases and J 3 bases; nucleotides not matched to a gene: 11. The germline gives CDR1 SEHNR, CDR2 FQNEAQ (reference sequence). The CDR3 loop is CASSLIGAGGLTDTQYF. In nucleotides, the CDR3 is TGTGCCAGCAGCTTAATCGGAGCAGGGGGTCTAACAGATACGCAGTATTTT.

This clone was observed once. At one boundary the junction diverges from the germline segment, which might be a read error. The genes are TRBV7-2 and TRBJ1-2; D perhaps matches TRBD1 (5 bases). Germline CDR1 SGHTA, CDR2 FQGNSA. The CDR3 is 10 amino acids. In nucleotides, the CDR3 is TGTGCCAGCGGCCGGGGCTCCCTTCACTTC. Translated: CASGRGSLHF.

The chain employs TRBV6-2 or TRBV6-3 and TRBJ2-1; 11 positions match TRBD2. From germline, CDR1 is MNHEY and CDR2 SVGEGT. J gave up 10 bases and V 0 bases, and 5 bases lay outside the gene matches. This CDR3 has 15 residues. The chain's CDR3 is CASSYSLAGVLEQFF. The CDR3 DNA reads as TGTGCCAGCAGTTACTCACTAGCGGGGGTTCTAGAGCAGTTCTTC.

The chain recombines TRBV6-4 with TRBJ1-2; D possibly corresponds to TRBD1 (6 bases). Germline V gives CDR1 MRHNA, CDR2 SNTAGT. This CDR3 contains 14 residues. The V end was cut by 4 bases, the J end by 7 bases, with 16 bases between. The CDR3 loop is CASSGGGPFSGYTF. The CDR3, as DNA: TGTGCCAGCAGTGGTGGGGGCCCCTTCTCTGGCTACACCTTC.

The gene calls are TRBV27 and TRBJ2-7; no reliable D call. CDR1 and CDR2 (germline): MNHEY, SMNVEV (reference sequence). CDR3 length: 13 amino acids. The ends were cut back, 4 bases at V and 4 bases at J, with 11 bases in the middle. This chain's CDR3 is CASSSTIKYEQYF. CDR3 nucleotide sequence: TGTGCCAGCAGTTCGACCATAAAATACGAGCAGTACTTC.

This chain links TRBV18 with TRBJ1-1; D is uncertain. The germline V gene has CDR1 KGHSH and CDR2 LQKENI. Trimming pared 3 bases from V and 5 bases from J, leaving 10 bases between. This CDR3 comprises 13 residues. CDR3 nucleotide sequence: TGTGCCAGCTCACCTGAGAGAAGAACTGAAGCTTTCTTT. It is translated as CASSPERRTEAFF.

This chain uses TRBV19 with TRBJ2-7; 8 bases map to TRBD1. V lost 5 bases, J lost 6 bases, and 3 bases stayed unmatched. Germline CDR1 is LNHDA and CDR2 is SQIVND (reference sequence). This CDR3 is built from 12 residues. CDR3: CASSPGTGEQYF. Here the CDR3 DNA reads TGTGCCAGTAGTCCAGGGACAGGCGAGCAGTACTTC. Looking up the rest from reference TRBV19 and TRBJ2-7 gives the full variable domain: DGGITQSPKYLFRKEGQNVTLSCEQNLNHDAMYWYRQDPGQGLRLIYYSQIVNDFQKGDIAEGYSVSREKKESFPLTVTSAQKNPTAFYLCASSPGTGEQYFGPGTRLTVT.

The chain employs TRBV7-9 and TRBJ2-3; 7 nucleotides align to TRBD1. Losses at the gene ends were 1 base for V and 4 bases for J; bases not matched to a gene: 8. The CDR3 extends over 16 amino acids. The V gene's germline CDR1 is SEHNR and CDR2 FQNEAQ (reference sequence). The CDR3 nucleotides are TGTGCCAGCAGCTTAGACAGGGGAAAGGGGCCAGATACGCAGTATTTT. Residues: CASSLDRGKGPDTQYF. The whole variable domain, remainder taken from reference TRBV7-9 and TRBJ2-3, is DTGVSQNPRHKITKRGQNVTFRCDPISEHNRLYWYRQTLGQGPEFLTYFQNEAQLEKSRLLSDRFSAERPKGSFSTLEIQRTEQGDSAMYLCASSLDRGKGPDTQYFGPGTRLTVL.

This clone has only a few counts. This chain links TRBV27 with TRBJ1-1; D unclear. Germline loops: CDR1 MNHEY, CDR2 SMNVEV (reference sequence). CDR3 length: 14 amino acids. Trimming shortened V by 4 bases and J by 3 bases, and 12 bases separated the two germline ends. The CDR3 DNA follows: TGTGCCAGCAGTTCGTCTTTCGGGGACACTGAAGCTTTCTTT. It specifies CASSSSFGDTEAFF.